This T cell receptor beta chain was profiled in a study of CD8+ T cells in alopecia areata. Study context: Patients in the study were on tofacitinib for 6 to 18 months, then off it for 6 months.

Trimming removed 4 bases from V and 4 bases from J, with 12 bases in between. Germline V gives CDR1 GTSNPN, CDR2 SVGIG (reference sequence). The CDR3 has 13 residues. Extracted from the samples, RNA was reverse transcribed into cDNA to serve as the sequencing template. This table comes from immunoSEQ multiplex PCR, and its TCRdb copy is limited to in-frame clones, with some not included. The sample carries some 150,000 clones, less than 80% recorded once. In alopecia areata patients, both lesional scalp punch biopsies and peripheral blood were collected. CD4+ and CD8+ T cells were sorted from PBMCs stained for CD3, CD4 and CD8.

The chain links TRBV30 to TRBJ2-3; no definite D call. The sequence was collected from a human donor with alopecia areata. The source material was CD8+ T cells sorted from blood, sampled at week 0. In DNA form, the CDR3 reads TGTGCCTGGACCTTAGTAGAGGCAGATACGCAGTATTTT. Translation: CAWTLVEADTQYF.